This TCR beta chain was sequenced for a study of T cell responses to AZD1222 COVID-19 vaccine. Study-level background: Doses given second, at about 4 or about 12 weeks, were pooled.

Generated by immunoSEQ multiplex PCR, the TCRdb table keeps only in-frame clones and is missing some. The sample lists 90,000 to 120,000 clones; around 92% were seen once. As regards this clone: Its antigen remains unknown.

The CDR3 contains 12 residues. The V end was cut by 6 bases, the J end by 5 bases, with 7 bases between. Findings of the study overall: Repertoire collection took place solely once the T cell response had peaked. At study baseline, merely several AZD1222 recipients were seropositive. Donors were chiefly white British, with a greater number of females, and clonal diversity was perhaps underestimated.

The clonotype originates from an adult in good health. This chain links TRBV12-3 or TRBV12-4 with TRBJ2-2, with D unclear. The sample was peripheral blood, taken on day 0 of AZD1222 vaccination. The CDR3 DNA reads as TGTGCCAGCAGCCCCAGGACCGGGGAGCTGTTTTTT. This encodes CASSPRTGELFF.